The TCR beta chain described here comes from a study of cytomegalovirus exposure and HLA in healthy donors. Study-wide results and limits: Most TCR beta V segments were productive about 87% or about 30% of the time in an earlier analysis. Later analysis suggested most CMV-associated TCR beta chains were HLA-restricted.

Germline CDR1 LGHNA, CDR2 YSLEER. The CDR3 consists of 16 residues. All donors participated as healthy donors of bone marrow. It was with 60 Vbeta and 13 Jbeta primers that the PCR ran. Per the study methods: Approximately 12 million of 80 million or so unique TCR beta chains were shared, per a later count. This table comes from immunoSEQ multiplex PCR, and its TCRdb copy is limited to in-frame clones, with some not included. Clone size and the V and J calls come from that table; the DNA yielded D and trimming. The table shows some 130,000 clones, with approximately 80% occurring only once. About this clone: Antigen specificity is unknown. One end of the junction does not line up with germline, which may come from a read error.

Source material: PBMCs. This chain uses TRBV4-3 with TRBJ2-6, with D possibly matching TRBD1 (5 bases). The origin of this receptor is a male donor in good health and CMV-seronegative. CDR3 DNA sequence: TGCGCCAGCAGCCAAGAAGCGAGCTCTGGGGCCAACGGCCTGACTTTC. As protein: CASSQEASSGANGLTF.